This paragraph covers one T cell receptor (beta chain) sequence. Profiled with immunoSEQ multiplex PCR; TCRdb holds only in-frame clones, not every one. The top ten hold about 20% of the sample, which has 150,000 to 200,000 clones, 70% to 90% seen once. This sample was included in a study of blood T cell repertoires in COVID-19. Study-level background: Acute and convalescent COVID-19 samples came from the United States, Italy and Spain.

The specimen sequenced was peripheral blood. This clonotype was obtained from a person aged 70 to 85 with COVID-19, enrolled during active disease.

In DNA form, the CDR3 reads TGTGCCAGCAGCTTAGAGGGACAGGGGGAGCTGTTTTTT. This sequence encodes CASSLEGQGELFF. J is TRBJ2-2 and V is TRBV11-3; TRBD1 matches at 7 bases. Germline V gene lookup returns CDR1 SGHNT and CDR2 YENEEA. Trimming removed 0 bases from V and 8 bases from J; junction bases left unmatched: 0. The CDR3 sequence is 13 residues long. The whole variable domain, remainder taken from reference TRBV11-3 and TRBJ2-2, is EAGVVQSPRYKIIEKKQPVAFWCNPISGHNTLYWYLQNLGQGPELLIRYENEEAVDDSQLPKDRFSAERLKGVDSTLKIQPAELGDSAVYLCASSLEGQGELFFGEGSRLTVL.